What follows describes a single TCR beta chain. The record originates from a study of blood T cell repertoires in COVID-19. Study details: The United States, Italy and Spain supplied acute and convalescent COVID-19 samples. PBMCs, B-cell-depleted T cells, or T cells provided the cDNA or gDNA that made up the material.

Authors' data handling: Amplification with reference gene primers provided the estimates of nucleated cell counts. The repertoire was sequenced with immunoSEQ multiplex PCR; TCRdb's copy has only in-frame clones and lacks some. D and trimming come from the DNA, and the V and J calls and clone size come from that table. The data show 180,000 or so clones, around 85% seen once. V lost 4 bases and J lost 4, with 7 bases in between. The CDR3 is made up of 11 amino acids. CDR1 is SQVTM, CDR2 ANQGSEA, per germline. The TCR sequence derives from a human donor with active or convalescent COVID-19. The donor label of this sample is uncertain. The sequenced material came from peripheral blood. The chain carries TRBV29-1 and TRBJ2-5; D is ambiguous. The CDR3 is CSVATRETQYF. DNA of the CDR3: TGCAGCGTTGCGACACGAGAGACCCAGTACTTC. Together with reference TRBV29-1 and TRBJ2-5, the CDR3 gives the full variable domain: SAVISQKPSRDICQRGTSLTIQCQVDSQVTMMFWYRQQPGQSLTLIATANQGSEATYESGFVIDKFPISRPNLTFSTLTVSNMSPEDSSIYLCSVATRETQYFGPGTRLLVL.